This T cell receptor (beta chain) stems from a study of graft-versus-host responses after intestinal transplantation. On the study more broadly: Induction using anti-thymocyte globulin, followed by tacrolimus and steroids for two to four years, was given to all recipients. Overall study findings and caveats: Detection of GvH clones occurred in recipient marrow, and some had their first appearance in ileum or blood.

Data came from immunoSEQ multiplex PCR; TCRdb stores just in-frame clones and leaves some out. The profile shows 40,000 or so clones, roughly 95% of them singletons. The length of the CDR3 is 12 residues. J was trimmed by 7 bases and V by 4 bases; bases with no gene match: 1. In germline, CDR1 is SQVTM, CDR2 ANQGSEA. Comments on this clone: What it binds is not known.

The clonotype comes from a human donor who was the organ donor for an intestinal transplant. V and J are TRBV29-1 and TRBJ1-4; 9 bases are a match to TRBD1. Source: unstimulated CD8+ T cells sorted from spleen or lymph node cells, taken before transplant. CDR3 coding DNA: TGCAGCGTTGCGACAGGGGGTGAAAAACTGTTTTTT. Translating gives CSVATGGEKLFF. Looking up the rest from reference TRBV29-1 and TRBJ1-4 gives the full variable domain: SAVISQKPSRDICQRGTSLTIQCQVDSQVTMMFWYRQQPGQSLTLIATANQGSEATYESGFVIDKFPISRPNLTFSTLTVSNMSPEDSSIYLCSVATGGEKLFFGSGTQLSVL.